Described below is a single T cell receptor (beta chain) sequence and its context. The sample belongs to a study of blood T cell repertoires in COVID-19. About the research overall: The United States, Italy and Spain were the sources of the acute and convalescent COVID-19 samples. PBMCs, B-cell-depleted T cells, or T cells were the source of the cDNA or gDNA that made up the material.

The CDR3 runs to 15 residues. Germline loops: CDR1 LNHDA, CDR2 SQIVND (reference sequence). V shed 6 bases and J 5 bases; nucleotides not matched to a gene: 9. Per the study methods: Amplifying reference gene primers gave estimates of nucleated cell counts. Sequencing was performed with immunoSEQ multiplex PCR; in TCRdb, only in-frame clones are kept and a portion is missing. That table furnishes V, J and clone size, whereas the DNA furnished D and trimming. The data contain under 250,000 clones, around nine tenths of them singletons. The sequencing input was peripheral blood. The origin of this receptor is a woman aged 60-75 years with acute or convalescent COVID-19. The rearrangement uses TRBV19 and TRBJ2-7, with TRBD1 matching over 11 bases. The CDR3 spells CASSLLPGQGDEQYF. The CDR3 nucleotides are TGTGCCAGTAGCCTCTTACCGGGACAGGGGGACGAGCAGTACTTC.